The entry that follows covers one T cell receptor beta chain sequence. The entry originates in a study of PD-L1 blockade in urothelial cancer. Study-level information: Analysis of blood occurred 3 weeks (second dose) and 6 weeks after treatment start.

Trimming at V came to 8 bases and at J to 0 bases, leaving 15 bases not matched to a gene. Germline-derived CDR1 and CDR2 are SGHAT and FQNNGV. The CDR3 has 17 residues. Time point reported: peripheral blood 6 weeks after treatment start. All patients handed over anywhere from 1 to 8 samples, pretreatment and on-treatment. Assay used: immunoSEQ multiplex PCR; TCRdb lists only in-frame clones, some missing. This table has around 80,000 clones, around 90% appearing once. The rearrangement links TRBV11-2 to TRBJ2-7; 8 nucleotides line up with TRBD1. The sequence came from a woman over 75 with urothelial cancer. The sample was PBMCs, taken around atezolizumab (anti-PD-L1) treatment. The CDR3: CASALVGTGYLSYEQYF. The DNA for the CDR3 is TGTGCCAGCGCCTTAGTGGGGACAGGATACCTCTCCTACGAGCAGTACTTC.